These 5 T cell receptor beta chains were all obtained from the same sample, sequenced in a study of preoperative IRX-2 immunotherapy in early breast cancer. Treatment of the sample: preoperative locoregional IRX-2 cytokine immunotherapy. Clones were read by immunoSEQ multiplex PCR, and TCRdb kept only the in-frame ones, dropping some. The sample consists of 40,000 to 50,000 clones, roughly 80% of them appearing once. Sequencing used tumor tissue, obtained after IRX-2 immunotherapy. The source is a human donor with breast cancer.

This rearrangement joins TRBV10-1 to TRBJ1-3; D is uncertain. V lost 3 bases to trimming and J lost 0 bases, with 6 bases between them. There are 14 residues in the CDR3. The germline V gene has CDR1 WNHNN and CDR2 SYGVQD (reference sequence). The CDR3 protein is CASSDDGSGNTIYF. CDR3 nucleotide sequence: TGCGCCAGCAGTGATGACGGCTCTGGAAACACCATATATTTT.

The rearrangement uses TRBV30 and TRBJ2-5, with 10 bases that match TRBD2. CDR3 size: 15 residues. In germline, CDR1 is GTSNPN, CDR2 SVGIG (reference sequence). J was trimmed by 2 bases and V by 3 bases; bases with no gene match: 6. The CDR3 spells CAWSRGTSDQETQYF. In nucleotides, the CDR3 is TGTGCCTGGAGCCGAGGGACTAGCGATCAAGAGACCCAGTACTTC.

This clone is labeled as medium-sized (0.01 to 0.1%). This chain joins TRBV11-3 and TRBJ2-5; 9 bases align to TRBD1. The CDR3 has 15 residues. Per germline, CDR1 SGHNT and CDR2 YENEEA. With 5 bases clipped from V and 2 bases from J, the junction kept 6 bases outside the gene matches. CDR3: CASSPGTGKQETQYF. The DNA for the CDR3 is TGTGCCAGCAGCCCAGGGACAGGGAAGCAAGAGACCCAGTACTTC.

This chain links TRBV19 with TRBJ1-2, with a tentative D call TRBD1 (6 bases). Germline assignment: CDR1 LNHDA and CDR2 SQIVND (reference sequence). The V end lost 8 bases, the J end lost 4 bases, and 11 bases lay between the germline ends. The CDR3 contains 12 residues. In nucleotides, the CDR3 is TGTGCCAGTTCTGACAGGATCTATGGCTACACCTTC. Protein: CASSDRIYGYTF.

CDR3 loop: CATKVTQGGSYEQYF. The CDR3 DNA reads TGTGCCACCAAAGTCACACAGGGTGGTTCCTACGAGCAGTACTTC. The chain couples TRBV19 to TRBJ2-7; maybe TRBD1 (6 bases). The CDR3 totals 15 residues. Trimming stripped 10 bases from V and 1 base from J, with 20 bases between. Per germline, CDR1 LNHDA and CDR2 SQIVND (reference sequence).